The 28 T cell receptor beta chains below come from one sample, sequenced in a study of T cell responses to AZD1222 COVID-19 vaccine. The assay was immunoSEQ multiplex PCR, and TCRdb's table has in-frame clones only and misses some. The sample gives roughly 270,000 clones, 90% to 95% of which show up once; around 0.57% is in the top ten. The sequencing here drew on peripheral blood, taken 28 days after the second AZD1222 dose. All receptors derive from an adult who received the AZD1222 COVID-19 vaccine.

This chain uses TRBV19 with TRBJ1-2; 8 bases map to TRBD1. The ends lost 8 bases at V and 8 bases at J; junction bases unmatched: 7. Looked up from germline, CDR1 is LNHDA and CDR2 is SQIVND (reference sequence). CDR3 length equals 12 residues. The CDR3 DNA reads TGTGCCAGTGGGCAGGGGGCGCGAGGCTACACCTTC. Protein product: CASGQGARGYTF.

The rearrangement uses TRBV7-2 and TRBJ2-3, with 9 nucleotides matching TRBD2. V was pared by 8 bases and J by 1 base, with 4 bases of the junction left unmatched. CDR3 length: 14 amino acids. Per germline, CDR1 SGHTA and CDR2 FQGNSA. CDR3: CASGLALGTDTQYF. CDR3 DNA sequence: TGTGCCAGCGGACTAGCGCTGGGCACAGATACGCAGTATTTT.

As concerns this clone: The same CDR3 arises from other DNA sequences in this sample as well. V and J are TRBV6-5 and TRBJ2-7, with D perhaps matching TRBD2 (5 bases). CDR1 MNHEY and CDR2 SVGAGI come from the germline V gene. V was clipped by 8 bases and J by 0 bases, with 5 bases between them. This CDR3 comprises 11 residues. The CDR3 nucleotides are TGTGCCAGCCGGGACTCCTACGAGCAGTACTTC. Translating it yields CASRDSYEQYF.

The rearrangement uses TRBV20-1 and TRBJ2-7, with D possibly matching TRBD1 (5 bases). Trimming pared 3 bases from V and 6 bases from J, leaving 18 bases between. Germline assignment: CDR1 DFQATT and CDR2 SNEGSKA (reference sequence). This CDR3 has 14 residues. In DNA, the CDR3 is TGCAGTGCTAGTGTTGGGGTCCGGACAATCGAGCAGTACTTC. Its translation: CSASVGVRTIEQYF.

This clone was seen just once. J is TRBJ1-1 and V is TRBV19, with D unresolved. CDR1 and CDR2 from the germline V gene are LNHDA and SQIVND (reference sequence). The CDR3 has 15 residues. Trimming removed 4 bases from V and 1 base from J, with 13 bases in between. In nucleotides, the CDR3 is TGTGCCAGTAGTACCACCCTGACATCGAACACTGAAGCTTTCTTT. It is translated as CASSTTLTSNTEAFF.

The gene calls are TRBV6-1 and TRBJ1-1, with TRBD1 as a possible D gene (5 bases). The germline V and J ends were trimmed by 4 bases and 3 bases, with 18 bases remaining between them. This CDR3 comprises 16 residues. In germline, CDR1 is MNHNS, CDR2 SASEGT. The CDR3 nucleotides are TGTGCCAGCAGTGGGCTTTCAGGGAAGGGGTACACTGAAGCTTTCTTT. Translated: CASSGLSGKGYTEAFF.

Here the CDR3 DNA reads TGTGCCAGCAGCTTAGGGGGGACAGATGGGGTCTCTGAAGCTTTCTTT. It is translated as CASSLGGTDGVSEAFF. The gene calls are TRBV7-2 and TRBJ1-1; 7 bases fit TRBD1. Germline CDR1 is SGHTA and CDR2 is FQGNSA. The CDR3 consists of 16 residues. Trimming took 1 base from V and 6 from J; bases not matched to a gene: 11.

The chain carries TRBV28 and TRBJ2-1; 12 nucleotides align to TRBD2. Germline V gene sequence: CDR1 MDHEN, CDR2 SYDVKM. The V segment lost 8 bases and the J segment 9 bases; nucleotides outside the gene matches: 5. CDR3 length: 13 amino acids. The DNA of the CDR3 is TGTGCCAGCCGGACTAGCGGGGTACGTGAGCAGTTCTTC. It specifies CASRTSGVREQFF.

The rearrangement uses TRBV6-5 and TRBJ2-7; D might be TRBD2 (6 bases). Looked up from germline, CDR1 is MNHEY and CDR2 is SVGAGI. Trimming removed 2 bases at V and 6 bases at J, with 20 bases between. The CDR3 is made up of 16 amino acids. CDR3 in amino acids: CASSYIQAGRSFEQYF. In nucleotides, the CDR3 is TGTGCCAGCAGTTACATCCAGGCAGGGAGGTCTTTCGAGCAGTACTTC.

The CDR3 reads CSVGAGTGNTIYF. DNA for the CDR3: TGCAGCGTTGGGGCAGGCACAGGAAACACCATATATTTT. The rearrangement joins TRBV29-1 to TRBJ1-3; no reliable D call. Germline loops: CDR1 SQVTM, CDR2 ANQGSEA. The CDR3 length is 13 residues. V lost 4 bases to trimming and J lost 4 bases, with 11 bases between them.

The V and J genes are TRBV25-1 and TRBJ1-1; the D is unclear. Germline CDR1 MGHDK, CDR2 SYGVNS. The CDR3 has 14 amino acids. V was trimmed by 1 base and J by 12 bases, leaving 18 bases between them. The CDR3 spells CASSEWSPTTVTFF. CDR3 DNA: TGTGCCAGCAGTGAATGGAGCCCTACGACTGTCACTTTCTTT.

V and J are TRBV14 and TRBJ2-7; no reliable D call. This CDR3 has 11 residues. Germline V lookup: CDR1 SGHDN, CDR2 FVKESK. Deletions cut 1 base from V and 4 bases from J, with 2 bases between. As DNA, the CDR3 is TGTGCCAGCAGCCAAGGGTACGAGCAGTACTTC. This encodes CASSQGYEQYF.

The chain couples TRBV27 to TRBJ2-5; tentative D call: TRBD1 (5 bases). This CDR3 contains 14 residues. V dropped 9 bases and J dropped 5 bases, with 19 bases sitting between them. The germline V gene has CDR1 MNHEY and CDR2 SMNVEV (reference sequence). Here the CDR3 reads CASDTTESRETQYF. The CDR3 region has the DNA TGTGCCAGTGATACGACAGAGAGTAGGGAGACCCAGTACTTC.

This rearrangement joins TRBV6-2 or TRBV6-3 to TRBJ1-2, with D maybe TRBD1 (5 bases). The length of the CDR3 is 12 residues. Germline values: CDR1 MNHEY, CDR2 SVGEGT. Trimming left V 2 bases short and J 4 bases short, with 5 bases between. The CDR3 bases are TGTGCCAGCAGTTACGACAGCTATGGCTACACCTTC. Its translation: CASSYDSYGYTF.

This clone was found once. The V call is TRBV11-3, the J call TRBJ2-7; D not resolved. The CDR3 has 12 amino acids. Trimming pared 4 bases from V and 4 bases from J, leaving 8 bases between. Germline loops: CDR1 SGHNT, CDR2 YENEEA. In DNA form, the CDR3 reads TGTGCCAGCAGCTCCAACCGTTACGAGCAGTACTTC. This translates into CASSSNRYEQYF.

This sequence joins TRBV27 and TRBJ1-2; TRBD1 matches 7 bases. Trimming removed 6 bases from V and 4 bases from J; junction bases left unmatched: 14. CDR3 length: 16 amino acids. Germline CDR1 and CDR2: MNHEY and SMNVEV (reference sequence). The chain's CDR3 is CASSLHGGTETYGYTF. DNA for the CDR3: TGTGCCAGCAGCCTGCACGGCGGGACAGAAACCTATGGCTACACCTTC.

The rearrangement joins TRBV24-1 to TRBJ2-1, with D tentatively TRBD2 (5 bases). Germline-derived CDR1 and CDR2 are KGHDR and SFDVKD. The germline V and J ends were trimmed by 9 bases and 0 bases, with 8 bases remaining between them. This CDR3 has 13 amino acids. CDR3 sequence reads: CATRGLSYNEQFF. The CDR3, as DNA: TGTGCCACCCGCGGGCTCTCCTACAATGAGCAGTTCTTC.

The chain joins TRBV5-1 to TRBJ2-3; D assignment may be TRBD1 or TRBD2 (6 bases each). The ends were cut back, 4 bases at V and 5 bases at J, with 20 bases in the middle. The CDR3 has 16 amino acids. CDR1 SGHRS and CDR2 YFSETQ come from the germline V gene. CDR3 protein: CASSDGVWGAGDTQYF. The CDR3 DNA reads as TGCGCCAGCAGCGACGGAGTATGGGGGGCGGGAGATACGCAGTATTTT.

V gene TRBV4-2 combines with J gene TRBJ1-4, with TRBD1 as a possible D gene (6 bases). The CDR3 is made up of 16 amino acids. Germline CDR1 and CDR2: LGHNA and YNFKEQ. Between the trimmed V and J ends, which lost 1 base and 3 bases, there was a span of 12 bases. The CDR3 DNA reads TGTGCCAGCAGCCAAGGCCAGGGGCTATCTAATGAAAAACTGTTTTTT. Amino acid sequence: CASSQGQGLSNEKLFF.

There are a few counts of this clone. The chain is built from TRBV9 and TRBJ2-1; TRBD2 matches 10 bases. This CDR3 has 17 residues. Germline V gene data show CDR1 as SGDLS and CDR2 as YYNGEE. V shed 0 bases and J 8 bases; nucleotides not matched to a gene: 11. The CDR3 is CASSVVASGGPRHEQFF. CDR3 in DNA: TGTGCCAGCAGCGTAGTGGCTAGCGGGGGCCCCAGGCATGAGCAGTTCTTC.

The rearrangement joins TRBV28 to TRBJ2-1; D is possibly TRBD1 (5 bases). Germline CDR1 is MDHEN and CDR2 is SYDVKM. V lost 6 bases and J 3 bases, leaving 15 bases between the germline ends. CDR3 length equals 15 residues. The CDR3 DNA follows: TGTGCCAGCAGATTCCCGTTGGGGCTCTACAATGAGCAGTTCTTC. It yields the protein CASRFPLGLYNEQFF. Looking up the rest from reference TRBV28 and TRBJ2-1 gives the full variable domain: DVKVTQSSRYLVKRTGEKVFLECVQDMDHENMFWYRQDPGLGLRLIYFSYDVKMKEKGDIPEGYSVSREKKERFSLILESASTNQTSMYLCASRFPLGLYNEQFFGPGTRLTVL.

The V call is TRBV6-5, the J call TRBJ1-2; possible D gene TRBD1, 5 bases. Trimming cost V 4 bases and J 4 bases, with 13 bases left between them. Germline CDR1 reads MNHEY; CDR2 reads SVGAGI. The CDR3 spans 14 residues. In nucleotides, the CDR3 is TGTGCCAGCAGTTCGGAGACGGGGCCCTATGGCTACACCTTC. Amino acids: CASSSETGPYGYTF.

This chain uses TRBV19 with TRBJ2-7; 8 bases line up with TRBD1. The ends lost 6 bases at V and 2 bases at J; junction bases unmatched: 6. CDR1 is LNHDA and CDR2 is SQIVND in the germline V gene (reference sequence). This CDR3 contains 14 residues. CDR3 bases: TGTGCCAGTAGAAATCCAGGGGGCCCCTACGAGCAGTACTTC. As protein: CASRNPGGPYEQYF.

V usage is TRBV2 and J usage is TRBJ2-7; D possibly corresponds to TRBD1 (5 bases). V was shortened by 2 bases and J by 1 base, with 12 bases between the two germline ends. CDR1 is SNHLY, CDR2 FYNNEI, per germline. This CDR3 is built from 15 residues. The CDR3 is CASSESAGQSYEQYF. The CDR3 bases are TGTGCCAGCAGTGAATCGGCAGGGCAATCCTACGAGCAGTACTTC. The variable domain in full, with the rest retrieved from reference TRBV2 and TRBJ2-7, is EPEVTQTPSHQVTQMGQEVILRCVPISNHLYFYWYRQILGQKVEFLVSFYNNEISEKSEIFDDQFSVERPDGSNFTLKIRSTKLEDSAMYFCASSESAGQSYEQYFGPGTRLTVT.

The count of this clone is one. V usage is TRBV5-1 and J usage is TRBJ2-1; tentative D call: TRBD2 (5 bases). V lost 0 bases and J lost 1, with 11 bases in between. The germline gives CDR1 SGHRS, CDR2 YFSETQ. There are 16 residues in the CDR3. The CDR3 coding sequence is TGCGCCAGCAGCTTGGGCCGGAGGTCGTCCTACAATGAGCAGTTCTTC. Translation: CASSLGRRSSYNEQFF. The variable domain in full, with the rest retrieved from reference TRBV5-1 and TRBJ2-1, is KAGVTQTPRYLIKTRGQQVTLSCSPISGHRSVSWYQQTPGQGLQFLFEYFSETQRNKGNFPGRFSGRQFSNSRSEMNVSTLELGDSALYLCASSLGRRSSYNEQFFGPGTRLTVL.

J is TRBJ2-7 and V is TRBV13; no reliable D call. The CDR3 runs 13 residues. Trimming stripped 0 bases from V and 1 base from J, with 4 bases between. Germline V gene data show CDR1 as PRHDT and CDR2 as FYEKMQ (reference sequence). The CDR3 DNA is TGTGCCAGCAGCTTAGGGCAGTCCTACGAGCAGTACTTC. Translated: CASSLGQSYEQYF.

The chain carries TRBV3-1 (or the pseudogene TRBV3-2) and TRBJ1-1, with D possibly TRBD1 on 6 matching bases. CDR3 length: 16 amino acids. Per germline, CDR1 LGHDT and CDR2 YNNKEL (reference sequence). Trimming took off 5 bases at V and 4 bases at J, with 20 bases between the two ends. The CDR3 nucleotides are TGTGCCAGCAGCTCTTTAGGGACACTGGGGAGCACTGAAGCTTTCTTT. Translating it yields CASSSLGTLGSTEAFF.

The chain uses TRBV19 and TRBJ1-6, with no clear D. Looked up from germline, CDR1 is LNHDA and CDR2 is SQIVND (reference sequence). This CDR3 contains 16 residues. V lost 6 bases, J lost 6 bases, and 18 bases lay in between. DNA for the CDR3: TGTGCCAGTAGATGGACCCTGACTGTTAGTAATTCACCCCTCCACTTT. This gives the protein CASRWTLTVSNSPLHF.